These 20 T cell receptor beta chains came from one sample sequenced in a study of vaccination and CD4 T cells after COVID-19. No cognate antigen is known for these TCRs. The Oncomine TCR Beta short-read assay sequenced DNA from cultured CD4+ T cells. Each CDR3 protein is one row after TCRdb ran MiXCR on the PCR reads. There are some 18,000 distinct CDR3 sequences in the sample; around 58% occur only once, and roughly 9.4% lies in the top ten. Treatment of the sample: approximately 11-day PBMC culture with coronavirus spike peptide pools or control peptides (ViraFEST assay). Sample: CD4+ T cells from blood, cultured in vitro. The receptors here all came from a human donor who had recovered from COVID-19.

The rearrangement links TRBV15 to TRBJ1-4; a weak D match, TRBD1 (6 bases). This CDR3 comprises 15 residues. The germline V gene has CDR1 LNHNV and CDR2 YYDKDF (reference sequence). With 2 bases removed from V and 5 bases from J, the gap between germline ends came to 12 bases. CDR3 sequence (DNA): TGTGCCACCAGCAGATCGATGGGGGCGAATGAAAAACTGTTTTTT. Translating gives CATSRSMGANEKLFF.

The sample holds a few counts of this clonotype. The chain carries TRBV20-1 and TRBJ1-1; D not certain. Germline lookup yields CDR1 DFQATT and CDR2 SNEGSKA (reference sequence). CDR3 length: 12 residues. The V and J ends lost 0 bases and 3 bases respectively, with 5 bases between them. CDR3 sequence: CSAREEYTEAFF. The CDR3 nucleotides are TGCAGTGCTAGAGAGGAGTACACTGAAGCTTTCTTT.

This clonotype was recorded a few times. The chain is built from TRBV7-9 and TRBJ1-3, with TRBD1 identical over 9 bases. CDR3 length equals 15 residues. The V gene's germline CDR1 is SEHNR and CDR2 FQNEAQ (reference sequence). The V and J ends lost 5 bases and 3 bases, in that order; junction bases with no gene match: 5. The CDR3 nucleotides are TGTGCCAGCAGCCCGAACAGGGGGCTTGGAAACACCATATATTTT. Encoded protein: CASSPNRGLGNTIYF.

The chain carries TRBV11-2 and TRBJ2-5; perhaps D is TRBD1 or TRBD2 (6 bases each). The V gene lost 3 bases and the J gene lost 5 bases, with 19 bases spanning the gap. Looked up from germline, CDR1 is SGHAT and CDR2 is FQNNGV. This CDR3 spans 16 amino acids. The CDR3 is CASSFAARRGLETQYF. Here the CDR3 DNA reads TGTGCCAGCAGCTTCGCCGCCAGGAGGGGGTTGGAGACCCAGTACTTC.

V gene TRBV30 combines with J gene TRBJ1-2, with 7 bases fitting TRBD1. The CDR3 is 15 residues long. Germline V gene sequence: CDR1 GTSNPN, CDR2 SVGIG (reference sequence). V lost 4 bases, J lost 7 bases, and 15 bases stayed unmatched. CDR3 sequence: CAWNGKWRGLGGYTF. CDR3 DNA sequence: TGTGCCTGGAATGGGAAATGGAGGGGGCTGGGTGGCTACACCTTC.

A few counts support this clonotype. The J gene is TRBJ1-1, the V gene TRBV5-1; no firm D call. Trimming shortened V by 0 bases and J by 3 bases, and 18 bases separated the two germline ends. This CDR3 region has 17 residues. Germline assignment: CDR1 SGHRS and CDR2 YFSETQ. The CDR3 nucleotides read TGCGCCAGCAGCTTGGGGCCGGGAACTAGCGCGTACACTGAAGCTTTCTTT. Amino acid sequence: CASSLGPGTSAYTEAFF.

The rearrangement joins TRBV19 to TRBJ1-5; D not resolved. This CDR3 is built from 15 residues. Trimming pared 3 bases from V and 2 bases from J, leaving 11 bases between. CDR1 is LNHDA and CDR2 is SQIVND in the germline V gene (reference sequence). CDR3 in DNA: TGTGCCAGTAGTATCGAGGGTATGGGCAATCAGCCCCAGCATTTT. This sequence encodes CASSIEGMGNQPQHF.

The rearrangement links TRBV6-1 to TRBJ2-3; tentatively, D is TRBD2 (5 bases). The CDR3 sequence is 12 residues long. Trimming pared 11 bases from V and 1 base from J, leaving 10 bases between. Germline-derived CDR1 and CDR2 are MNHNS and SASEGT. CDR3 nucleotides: TGTGCCTCCCGGCGGGGCACAGATACGCAGTATTTT. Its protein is CASRRGTDTQYF.

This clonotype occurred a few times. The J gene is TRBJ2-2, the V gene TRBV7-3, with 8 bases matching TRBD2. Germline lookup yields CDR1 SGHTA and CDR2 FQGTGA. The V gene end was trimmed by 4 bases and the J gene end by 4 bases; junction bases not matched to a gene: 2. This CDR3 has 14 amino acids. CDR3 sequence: CASSSGGGTGELFF. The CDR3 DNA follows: TGTGCCAGCAGCTCCGGGGGGGGCACCGGGGAGCTGTTTTTT.

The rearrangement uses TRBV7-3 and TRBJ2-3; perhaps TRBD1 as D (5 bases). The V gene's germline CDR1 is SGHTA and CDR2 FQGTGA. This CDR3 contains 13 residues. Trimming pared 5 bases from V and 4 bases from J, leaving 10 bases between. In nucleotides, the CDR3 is TGTGCCAGCAGCCAGGGTGGCCCAGATACGCAGTATTTT. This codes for CASSQGGPDTQYF.

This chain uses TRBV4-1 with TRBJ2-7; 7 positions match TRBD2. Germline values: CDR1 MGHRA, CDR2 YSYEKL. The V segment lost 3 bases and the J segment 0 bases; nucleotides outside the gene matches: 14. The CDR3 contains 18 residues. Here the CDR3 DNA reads TGCGCCAGCAGCCAGCGGGAGTTCACTGACCGGGGCTCCTACGAGCAGTACTTC. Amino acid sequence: CASSQREFTDRGSYEQYF.

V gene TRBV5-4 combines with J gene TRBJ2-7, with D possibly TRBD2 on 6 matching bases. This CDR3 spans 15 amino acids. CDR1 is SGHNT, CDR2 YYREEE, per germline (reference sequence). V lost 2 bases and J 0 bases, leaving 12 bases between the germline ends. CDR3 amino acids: CASSFFGSLSYEQYF. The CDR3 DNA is TGTGCCAGCAGCTTCTTCGGGAGTCTCTCCTACGAGCAGTACTTC.

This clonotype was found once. The DNA of the CDR3 is TGTGCCAGCAGCTCATCGACTAGCGGGCCTAGCTTAGCCAAAAACATTCAGTACTTC. This gives the protein CASSSSTSGPSLAKNIQYF. The V gene is TRBV7-2, the J gene TRBJ2-4; 10 bases match TRBD2. The CDR3 covers 19 residues. Germline CDR1 SGHTA, CDR2 FQGNSA. V gave up 4 bases and J gave up 0 bases; unmatched junction bases: 12.

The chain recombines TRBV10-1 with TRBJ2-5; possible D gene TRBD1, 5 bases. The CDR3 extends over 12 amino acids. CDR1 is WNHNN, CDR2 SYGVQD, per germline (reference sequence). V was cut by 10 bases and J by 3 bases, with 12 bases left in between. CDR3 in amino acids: CAIAQGKETQYF. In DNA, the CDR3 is TGCGCCATTGCCCAGGGAAAAGAGACCCAGTACTTC.

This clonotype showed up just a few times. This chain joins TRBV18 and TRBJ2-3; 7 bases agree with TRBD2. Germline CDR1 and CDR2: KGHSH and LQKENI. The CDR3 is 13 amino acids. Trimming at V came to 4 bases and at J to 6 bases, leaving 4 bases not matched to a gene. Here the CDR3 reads CASSLGGVDTQYF. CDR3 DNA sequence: TGTGCCAGCTCACTGGGAGGGGTCGATACGCAGTATTTT.

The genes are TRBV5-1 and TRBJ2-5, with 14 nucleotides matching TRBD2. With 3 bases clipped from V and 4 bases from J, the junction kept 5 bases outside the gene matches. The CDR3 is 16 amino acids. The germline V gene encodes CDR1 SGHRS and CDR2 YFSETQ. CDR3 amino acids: CASSSRGLAGAETQYF. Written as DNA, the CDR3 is TGCGCCAGCAGCTCACGGGGACTAGCGGGAGCAGAGACCCAGTACTTC.

CDR3 loop: CATADREGYEQYF. In DNA form, the CDR3 reads TGTGCCACCGCGGACAGGGAAGGCTACGAGCAGTACTTC. V and J are TRBV6-1 and TRBJ2-7, with 8 bases fitting TRBD1. The CDR3 has 13 amino acids. Unmatched junction bases numbered 8, after V lost 10 bases and J lost 3 bases. Germline assignment: CDR1 MNHNS and CDR2 SASEGT.

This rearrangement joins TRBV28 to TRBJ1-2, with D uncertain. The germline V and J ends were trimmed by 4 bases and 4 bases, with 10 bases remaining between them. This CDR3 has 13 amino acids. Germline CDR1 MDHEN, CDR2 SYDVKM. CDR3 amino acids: CASSSGDFYGYTF. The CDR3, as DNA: TGTGCCAGCAGTTCCGGAGATTTCTATGGCTACACCTTC.

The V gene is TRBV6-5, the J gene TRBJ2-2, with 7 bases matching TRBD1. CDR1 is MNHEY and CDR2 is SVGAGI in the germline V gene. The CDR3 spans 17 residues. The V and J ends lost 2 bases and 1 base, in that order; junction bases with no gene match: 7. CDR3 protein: CASSYERGRENTGELFF. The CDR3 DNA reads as TGTGCCAGCAGTTACGAGAGGGGGCGAGAGAACACCGGGGAGCTGTTTTTT.

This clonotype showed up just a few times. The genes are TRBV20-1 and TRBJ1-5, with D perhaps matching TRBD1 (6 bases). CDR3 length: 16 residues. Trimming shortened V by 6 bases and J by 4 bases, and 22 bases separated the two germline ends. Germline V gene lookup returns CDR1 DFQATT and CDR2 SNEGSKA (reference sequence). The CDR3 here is CSASAEDRFSNQPQHF. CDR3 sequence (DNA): TGCAGTGCGAGCGCCGAAGACAGGTTCTCGAATCAGCCCCAGCATTTT.